The 31 T cell receptor beta chains below all came from one sample that was sequenced in a study of cytotoxic CD8 clonotypes in ibrutinib-treated CLL. Only in-frame clones appear in the TCRdb table, and some are missing; sequencing was by immunoSEQ multiplex PCR. The sample shows 110,000 to 150,000 clones, 76% of them seen only once. The sample was PBMCs, taken after 24 months of ibrutinib treatment. The receptors were sampled from a human donor with chronic lymphocytic leukemia.

The chain employs TRBV10-3 and TRBJ2-4; D could derive from TRBD1 or TRBD2 (6 bases each). The CDR3 is 13 amino acids. V lost 4 bases, J lost 8 bases, and 12 bases lay in between. Germline V lookup: CDR1 ENHRY, CDR2 SYGVKD. The CDR3: CAISALRGDIQYF. CDR3 in DNA: TGTGCCATCAGTGCGCTTAGGGGGGACATTCAGTACTTC.

The chain couples TRBV5-1 to TRBJ1-2; D unresolved. Trimming cost V 0 bases and J 3 bases, with 6 bases left between them. Germline assignment: CDR1 SGHRS and CDR2 YFSETQ. CDR3 length: 13 amino acids. The DNA for the CDR3 is TGCGCCAGCAGCTTGGCAGCGTACTATGGCTACACCTTC. Its translation: CASSLAAYYGYTF.

The rearrangement joins TRBV5-4 to TRBJ2-1; 7 positions agree with TRBD2. The CDR3 is made up of 17 amino acids. The J segment lost 6 bases and the V segment lost 0 bases, leaving 12 bases of the junction unmatched. Germline CDR1 SGHNT, CDR2 YYREEE (reference sequence). The CDR3 loop is CASSLAGGSGAFNEQFF. Written as DNA, the CDR3 is TGTGCCAGCAGCTTGGCCGGGGGGAGCGGGGCCTTCAATGAGCAGTTCTTC.

The chain employs TRBV4-2 and TRBJ1-5; TRBD1 matches 11 bases. The germline gives CDR1 LGHNA, CDR2 YNFKEQ. CDR3 length: 15 residues. V was clipped by 3 bases and J by 6 bases; unmatched bases: 4. This CDR3 is CASSQGTGGGQPQHF. The CDR3 DNA follows: TGTGCCAGCAGCCAGGGGACAGGGGGGGGTCAGCCCCAGCATTTT.

V gene TRBV14 combines with J gene TRBJ2-5; a possible D gene is TRBD1 (6 bases). Germline V gene lookup returns CDR1 SGHDN and CDR2 FVKESK. This CDR3 is built from 14 residues. Trimming removed 4 bases at V and 2 bases at J, with 11 bases between. CDR3 loop: CASSRGQKQETQYF. The CDR3 nucleotides are TGTGCCAGCAGCCGAGGACAGAAACAAGAGACCCAGTACTTC.

This chain links TRBV7-2 with TRBJ2-2; 8 bases line up with TRBD2. V trimming: 6 bases; J trimming: 8 bases; junction bases outside the gene matches: 11. This CDR3 has 15 residues. Germline V gene lookup returns CDR1 SGHTA and CDR2 FQGNSA. CDR3: CASRPYWRGAGELFF. Here the CDR3 DNA reads TGTGCCAGCAGGCCATACTGGCGGGGGGCAGGGGAGCTGTTTTTT.

This clone was counted between two and nine times. This rearrangement joins TRBV7-3 to TRBJ1-3; D not resolved. Trimming shortened V by 8 bases and J by 0 bases, and 8 bases separated the two germline ends. The CDR3 runs to 13 residues. Germline lookup yields CDR1 SGHTA and CDR2 FQGTGA. CDR3 region: CASGRGSGNTIYF. In nucleotides, the CDR3 is TGTGCCAGCGGTCGTGGCTCTGGAAACACCATATATTTT.

The chain has TRBV7-2 and TRBJ1-1; no reliable D call. V lost 1 base and J 5 bases, leaving 11 bases between the germline ends. The CDR3 extends over 14 amino acids. Germline V gene lookup returns CDR1 SGHTA and CDR2 FQGNSA. The DNA for the CDR3 is TGTGCCAGCAGCTTAGTGGGGTCGGGGACTGAAGCTTTCTTT. Protein sequence: CASSLVGSGTEAFF.

The chain couples TRBV7-4 to TRBJ1-2; possibly TRBD1 for D (6 bases). The CDR3 has 14 residues. V was cut by 6 bases and J by 4 bases, with 15 bases left in between. The germline V gene has CDR1 SGHVT and CDR2 SQSDAQ. The CDR3 reads CASSWGRGGYGYTF. CDR3 nucleotides: TGTGCCAGCAGTTGGGGCAGGGGCGGCTATGGCTACACCTTC.

V usage is TRBV10-3 and J usage is TRBJ1-4; 7 bases fit TRBD1. The CDR3 runs 15 residues. CDR1 ENHRY and CDR2 SYGVKD come from the germline V gene. J was trimmed by 3 bases and V by 6 bases; bases with no gene match: 7. CDR3 loop: CAISATGRANEKLFF. DNA of the CDR3: TGTGCCATCAGCGCGACAGGGCGGGCTAATGAAAAACTGTTTTTT.

The chain has TRBV6-4 and TRBJ1-6; D not certain. V lost 7 bases, J lost 5 bases, and 15 bases lay in between. CDR1 and CDR2 (germline): MRHNA, SNTAGT. The CDR3 covers 15 residues. The CDR3 coding sequence is TGTGCCAGCAAAAGCGGACCCGGGGATAATTCACCCCTCCACTTT. Protein sequence: CASKSGPGDNSPLHF.

The CDR3 here is CASSLGTGPYEQYF. As DNA, the CDR3 is TGCGCCAGCAGCTTGGGGACCGGGCCATACGAGCAGTACTTC. The chain employs TRBV5-1 and TRBJ2-7; no reliable D call. The CDR3 totals 14 residues. Per the germline V gene, CDR1 is SGHRS and CDR2 is YFSETQ. V lost 0 bases and J 4 bases, leaving 11 bases between the germline ends. The full variable domain, completed using reference TRBV5-1 and TRBJ2-7, is KAGVTQTPRYLIKTRGQQVTLSCSPISGHRSVSWYQQTPGQGLQFLFEYFSETQRNKGNFPGRFSGRQFSNSRSEMNVSTLELGDSALYLCASSLGTGPYEQYFGPGTRLTVT.

This clone was detected once. This chain connects TRBV5-1 to TRBJ2-7, with TRBD2 identical over 7 bases. This CDR3 spans 18 amino acids. The germline V gene has CDR1 SGHRS and CDR2 YFSETQ. J lost 3 bases, V lost 0 bases, and 15 bases had no gene match. The CDR3 sequence is CASSLGPPGEGILYEQYF. The CDR3 bases are TGCGCCAGCAGCTTGGGTCCTCCGGGGGAGGGTATCCTCTACGAGCAGTACTTC.

The J gene is TRBJ2-5, the V gene TRBV7-9; D may correspond to TRBD1 or TRBD2 (6 bases each). The CDR3 covers 15 residues. Trimming removed 7 bases from V and 5 bases from J, with 20 bases in between. The germline CDR1 and CDR2 sequences are SEHNR and FQNEAQ (reference sequence). The CDR3 loop is CASNTNREVDETQYF. The CDR3 nucleotides are TGTGCCAGCAATACCAACAGGGAGGTAGATGAGACCCAGTACTTC. Based on the CDR3 plus reference TRBV7-9 and TRBJ2-5, the full variable domain is DTGVSQNPRHKITKRGQNVTFRCDPISEHNRLYWYRQTLGQGPEFLTYFQNEAQLEKSRLLSDRFSAERPKGSFSTLEIQRTEQGDSAMYLCASNTNREVDETQYFGPGTRLLVL.

This clone came up a few times. The chain carries TRBV18 and TRBJ2-1; D unresolved. Germline V lookup: CDR1 KGHSH, CDR2 LQKENI. This CDR3 contains 12 residues. Trimming took 5 bases from V and 10 from J, leaving 12 bases between them. The CDR3 region has the DNA TGTGCCAGCTCAGCCGCAGATAGGGAGCAGTTCTTC. It translates to CASSAADREQFF.

This clone was seen ten or more times. The chain has TRBV7-2 and TRBJ2-3; D is undetermined. With 4 bases removed from V and 1 base from J, the gap between germline ends came to 12 bases. Germline V lookup: CDR1 SGHTA, CDR2 FQGNSA. This CDR3 spans 15 amino acids. This chain's CDR3 is CASSSPDPGTDTQYF. The CDR3, as DNA: TGTGCCAGCAGCTCCCCGGACCCCGGCACAGATACGCAGTATTTT.

The V and J genes are TRBV27 and TRBJ1-1; D is possibly TRBD1 (6 bases). Looked up from germline, CDR1 is MNHEY and CDR2 is SMNVEV (reference sequence). This CDR3 has 13 amino acids. Trimming removed 6 bases at V and 3 bases at J, with 11 bases between. CDR3 residues: CASRGAGDTEAFF. CDR3 sequence (DNA): TGTGCCAGCAGGGGGGCAGGGGACACTGAAGCTTTCTTT.

J is TRBJ1-2 and V is TRBV23-1; 10 positions agree with TRBD1. TRBV23-1 is an ORF, with its function uncertain. The CDR3 has 16 residues. Trimming removed 2 bases from V and 5 bases from J; junction bases left unmatched: 8. CDR3 loop: CASSQNWDRGKYGYTF. The DNA for the CDR3 is TGCGCCAGCAGTCAAAACTGGGACAGGGGAAAATATGGCTACACCTTC.

The chain carries TRBV28 and TRBJ2-7; D uncertain. This CDR3 is built from 14 residues. Germline V lookup: CDR1 MDHEN, CDR2 SYDVKM. Trimming stripped 5 bases from V and 2 bases from J, with 13 bases between. The CDR3, as DNA: TGTGCCAGCAGTACCCCTCTGACAACCTACGAGCAGTACTTC. Translating gives CASSTPLTTYEQYF.

The V gene is TRBV6-5, the J gene TRBJ1-2, with a possible D match to TRBD1 (5 bases). The CDR3 is 14 amino acids. V was trimmed by 6 bases and J by 4 bases, leaving 15 bases between them. CDR1 is MNHEY and CDR2 is SVGAGI in the germline V gene. CDR3 protein: CASRPDGTGYGYTF. CDR3 nucleotide sequence: TGTGCCAGCAGACCCGACGGGACTGGCTATGGCTACACCTTC.

This clone came up once. The chain carries TRBV28 and TRBJ2-5, with 11 bases that match TRBD1. V lost 7 bases and J lost 4; bases outside the gene matches: 5. CDR3 length: 14 residues. Germline CDR1 MDHEN, CDR2 SYDVKM. The CDR3 loop reads CASILGTGGETQYF. The CDR3 coding sequence is TGTGCCAGCATCCTGGGGACAGGGGGAGAGACCCAGTACTTC.

This clone was detected once. The V gene is TRBV5-4, the J gene TRBJ2-1; 10 bases align to TRBD2. Looked up from germline, CDR1 is SGHNT and CDR2 is YYREEE (reference sequence). Losses at the gene ends were 4 bases for V and 4 bases for J; bases not matched to a gene: 5. This CDR3 contains 15 residues. The CDR3 DNA sequence: TGTGCCAGCAGCCCGGAGCGGGAGGGGTACAATGAGCAGTTCTTC. This codes for CASSPEREGYNEQFF. Together with reference TRBV5-4 and TRBJ2-1, the CDR3 gives the full variable domain: ETGVTQSPTHLIKTRGQQVTLRCSSQSGHNTVSWYQQALGQGPQFIFQYYREEENGRGNFPPRFSGLQFPNYSSELNVNALELDDSALYLCASSPEREGYNEQFFGPGTRLTVL.

The chain is built from TRBV18 and TRBJ2-7; 7 positions match TRBD1. The germline V gene encodes CDR1 KGHSH and CDR2 LQKENI. J was trimmed by 4 bases and V by 6 bases; bases with no gene match: 12. The CDR3 has 15 residues. CDR3 protein: CASSLAGTVGYEQYF. DNA of the CDR3: TGTGCCAGCTCCCTAGCCGGGACAGTAGGGTACGAGCAGTACTTC.

This clone showed up just a few times. The chain uses TRBV27 and TRBJ1-1, with TRBD1 as a possible D gene (6 bases). Trimming shortened V by 6 bases and J by 9 bases, and 11 bases separated the two germline ends. The CDR3 has 11 amino acids. Germline V CDR1 and CDR2: MNHEY, SMNVEV (reference sequence). The CDR3 spells CASRSRGKAFF. The CDR3 nucleotides are TGTGCCAGCAGAAGCAGGGGTAAAGCTTTCTTT.

A word on this clone: One junction end disagrees with the germline gene, perhaps due to a read error. This chain links TRBV20-1 with TRBJ2-3, with D perhaps matching TRBD2 (5 bases). The CDR3 is 11 amino acids. The germline gives CDR1 DFQATT, CDR2 SNEGSKA (reference sequence). CDR3: CSAARGAAPPF. In DNA form, the CDR3 reads TGCAGTGCCGCCCGGGGAGCGGCCCCCCCTTTT.

This clone was recorded once. The rearrangement joins TRBV7-8 to TRBJ2-1, with 7 bases matching TRBD2. Germline V gene data show CDR1 as SGHVS and CDR2 as FQNEAQ. The CDR3 covers 15 residues. Losses at the gene ends were 4 bases for V and 2 bases for J; bases not matched to a gene: 5. CDR3 loop: CASSSPGGTYNEQFF. As DNA, the CDR3 is TGTGCCAGCAGCTCCCCCGGGGGGACCTACAATGAGCAGTTCTTC. Together with reference TRBV7-8 and TRBJ2-1, the CDR3 gives the full variable domain: GAGVSQSPRYKVAKRGQDVALRCDPISGHVSLFWYQQALGQGPEFLTYFQNEAQLDKSGLPSDRFFAERPEGSVSTLKIQRTQQEDSAVYLCASSSPGGTYNEQFFGPGTRLTVL.

V usage is TRBV9 and J usage is TRBJ2-7; 12 positions agree with TRBD2. The CDR3 is 14 residues long. The germline CDR1 and CDR2 sequences are SGDLS and YYNGEE. The junction had 3 bases not matched to a gene; V was cut back by 3 bases and J by 5 bases. CDR3 DNA: TGTGCCAGCAGCGCTAGCGGGAGGGCCAACGAGCAGTACTTC. This translates into CASSASGRANEQYF.

J is TRBJ2-5 and V is TRBV28; 7 bases map to TRBD1. The V gene's germline CDR1 is MDHEN and CDR2 SYDVKM. The junction had 12 bases not matched to a gene; V was cut back by 6 bases and J by 5 bases. The CDR3 loop spans 15 amino acids. The DNA for the CDR3 is TGTGCCAGCAGGGGGGAACAGGGGTACGGGGAGACCCAGTACTTC. Its protein is CASRGEQGYGETQYF.

This clone was found many times. Other DNA sequences within the sample encode an identical CDR3. The chain is built from TRBV4-2 and TRBJ1-2; weak D call: TRBD1 (5 bases). The germline V and J ends were trimmed by 1 base and 2 bases, with 8 bases remaining between them. Germline V CDR1 and CDR2: LGHNA, YNFKEQ. The CDR3 spans 14 residues. CDR3 coding DNA: TGTGCCAGCAGCCAAGGGGGCGTCAACTATGGCTACACCTTC. Protein: CASSQGGVNYGYTF.

The rearrangement joins TRBV7-3 to TRBJ1-1; D is unclear. Germline assignment: CDR1 SGHTA and CDR2 FQGTGA. The CDR3 totals 13 residues. V was clipped by 6 bases and J by 3 bases, with 11 bases between them. CDR3 DNA sequence: TGTGCCAGCAGTCTGATGGTGGACACTGAAGCTTTCTTT. Translated, it gives CASSLMVDTEAFF.

The chain combines TRBV15 with TRBJ1-3; D is perhaps TRBD1 (5 bases). The CDR3 is 20 residues long. Per germline, CDR1 LNHNV and CDR2 YYDKDF (reference sequence). The V gene lost 4 bases and the J gene lost 0 bases, with 25 bases spanning the gap. CDR3 coding DNA: TGTGCCACCAGCATCCCCGGGGGGTCCCGACCTTCTGCCTCTGGAAACACCATATATTTT. It codes for CATSIPGGSRPSASGNTIYF.